The clone carrying this T cell receptor beta chain appeared a few times. Profiled with immunoSEQ multiplex PCR; TCRdb holds only in-frame clones, not every one. Seen here are fewer than 65,000 clones, 84% observed once, and the top ten hold about 3.2%. Time point specified: pretreatment peripheral blood. Locally advanced or metastatic urothelial carcinoma was diagnosed in the patients. The record originates from a study of PD-L1 blockade in urothelial cancer. Across the study: Patients, treated from 2014 onward, received atezolizumab 1,200 mg intravenously every 3 weeks. Blood drawn 3 weeks (second dose) and 6 weeks after treatment start was analyzed.

Per the germline V gene, CDR1 is SEHNR and CDR2 is FQNEAQ (reference sequence). This CDR3 spans 11 amino acids. Trimming removed 5 bases from V and 8 bases from J, with 9 bases in between. The chain has TRBV7-9 and TRBJ1-1; unclear D gene. The sample consisted of PBMCs, taken around atezolizumab (anti-PD-L1) treatment. The clonotype comes from a man in his 70s with urothelial cancer. The CDR3 nucleotides read TGTGCCAGCAGCCAAACATTCGAAGCTTTCTTT. As protein: CASSQTFEAFF.